This record looks at one T cell receptor beta chain sequence and its context. What it binds is not known. Researchers amplified the TCR beta CDR3 regions from RNA transcripts. HTBI primers were used for first-round RT-PCR of the TCR CDR3. MiXCR, applied by TCRdb to the multiplex PCR reads, yields one record per CDR3 protein. The repertoire consists of roughly 400,000 distinct CDR3 sequences, with around 25% occurring once and the leading ten covering around 67%. These data come from a study of T cells in Graves' hyperthyroidism and ophthalmopathy. Findings and caveats of the study: A 13 V-J signature model discriminated ophthalmopathy versus stable hyperthyroidism. With a median lead of approximately 6 months before onset, the model predicted ophthalmopathy.

Recently diagnosed hyperthyroidism of less than 2 months' duration affected patients aged 18 to 65. Patients showing uncontrolled infection, other autoimmune disease, pregnancy or lactation were ineligible. Germline loops: CDR1 MNHNS, CDR2 SASEGT. V was pared by 1 base and J by 4 bases, with 5 bases between. The CDR3 extends over 13 amino acids. This chain uses TRBV6-1 with TRBJ1-5; D gene unclear. The TCR originated in a man between 50 and 59 years old with Graves' hyperthyroidism. Sequencing input: blood. This CDR3 is CASSEVVNQPQHF. The CDR3 bases are TGTGCCAGCAGTGAAGTCGTGAATCAGCCCCAGCATTTT.